These T cell receptor beta chains were read from a single sample in a study of blood T cell repertoires in COVID-19. Method: immunoSEQ multiplex PCR; TCRdb's copy keeps in-frame clones and lacks some. The sample has hundreds of thousands of clones, roughly 85% seen once. Specimen: peripheral blood. The receptors were sampled from a man between 45 and 60 years old with active or convalescent COVID-19. Each CDR3 is given with its conserved first and last residue. D genes are given only for firm matches. Rows give clone size only sometimes, using once, few, many, or a class for an expanded clone.

CDR3 protein	CDR3 DNA	D gene	clone size	V gene	J gene
CASTLGRRPEGYTF	TGTGCCAGCACCCTCGGTAGGCGGCCGGAAGGCTACACCTTC	.	.	TRBV7-9	TRBJ1-2
CASSSGRGLNEQFF	TGTGCCAGCTCCTCCGGGCGGGGCCTCAATGAGCAGTTCTTC	.	.	TRBV18	TRBJ2-1
CASSQAGLSSYNEQFF	TGTGCCAGCAGCCAAGCCGGACTCAGCTCCTACAATGAGCAGTTCTTC	.	.	TRBV3-1/TRBV3-2	TRBJ2-1
CASSLGSLNYGYTF	TGTGCCAGCAGTCTCGGGTCTCTTAACTATGGCTACACCTTC	.	few	TRBV28	TRBJ1-2
CASSSLLSYNEQFF	TGTGCCAGCAGCTCTCTCCTCTCCTACAATGAGCAGTTCTTC	.	.	TRBV7-8	TRBJ2-1
CASMRRLARGEQFF	TGTGCCAGCATGCGCCGACTAGCCCGGGGTGAGCAGTTCTTC	TRBD2	.	TRBV2	TRBJ2-1
CASKKGTPNYGYTF	TGTGCCAGCAAGAAGGGGACTCCTAACTATGGCTACACCTTC	.	.	TRBV2	TRBJ1-2
CATSRDRTAHRPAFF	TGTGCCACCAGCAGAGATAGGACAGCCCACCGTCCAGCTTTCTTT	.	.	TRBV15	TRBJ1-1
CASSLRQGMTGELFF	TGTGCCAGCAGCTTAAGGCAGGGCATGACCGGGGAGCTGTTTTTT	.	.	TRBV7-2	TRBJ2-2
CASKLSRGTRDSQYF	TGTGCCAGCAAGTTGTCAAGGGGTACAAGAGATAGCCAGTACTTC	.	.	TRBV28	TRBJ2-5
CAWNAGGREQYF	TGTGCCTGGAACGCGGGAGGGAGGGAGCAGTACTTC	TRBD2	.	TRBV30	TRBJ2-7
CASSQDHRSYTEAFF	TGTGCCAGCAGCCAAGATCACAGGTCCTACACTGAAGCTTTCTTT	.	.	TRBV14	TRBJ1-1
CATRFRVGNTEAFF	TGTGCCACCAGATTCAGGGTAGGGAACACTGAAGCTTTCTTT	.	.	TRBV15	TRBJ1-1
CASGVAGGPHNEQFF	TGTGCCAGCGGCGTAGCGGGAGGGCCCCACAATGAGCAGTTCTTC	TRBD2	.	TRBV2	TRBJ2-1
CASTGRESSTDTQYF	TGCGCCAGCACCGGGAGGGAGAGCTCCACAGATACGCAGTATTTT	TRBD2	few	TRBV10-1	TRBJ2-3
CASRGQGRQPQHF	TGTGCCAGCAGGGGACAGGGCAGGCAGCCCCAGCATTTT	TRBD1	.	TRBV27	TRBJ1-5
CASSPLRTTDTQYF	TGTGCCAGCAGCCCCCTGAGAACCACAGATACGCAGTATTTT	.	.	TRBV11-2	TRBJ2-3
CASSALLLKSSYEQYF	TGTGCCAGCAGTGCCTTACTACTAAAGAGCTCCTACGAGCAGTACTTC	.	.	TRBV6-6	TRBJ2-7
CASSYDRGFGELFF	TGTGCCAGCAGCTACGACAGGGGATTCGGGGAGCTGTTTTTT	TRBD1	.	TRBV7-3	TRBJ2-2
CASSRRDRASAFF	TGTGCCAGCAGCCGCCGGGACAGGGCTTCGGCTTTCTTT	TRBD1	.	TRBV11-1	TRBJ1-1
CAWTRAMTGTEAFF	TGTGCCTGGACCCGCGCGATGACGGGCACTGAAGCTTTCTTT	.	.	TRBV30	TRBJ1-1
CATSRDRGKASEQYF	TGTGCCACCAGCAGAGATAGGGGGAAAGCGAGCGAGCAGTACTTC	.	once	TRBV15	TRBJ2-7
CASSFDGQRSGNTIYF	TGTGCCAGCAGCTTCGACGGACAGCGCTCTGGAAACACCATATATTTT	.	.	TRBV7-2	TRBJ1-3
CASSRTGSYEQYF	TGTGCCAGCAGTAGGACAGGTTCCTACGAGCAGTACTTC	TRBD1	.	TRBV6-5	TRBJ2-7
CAWRRGPSPNEKLFF	TGTGCCTGGAGGAGGGGGCCAAGTCCTAATGAAAAACTGTTTTTT	TRBD1	.	TRBV30	TRBJ1-4
CAISEPTLNTGELFF	TGTGCCATCAGTGAGCCGACACTGAACACCGGGGAGCTGTTTTTT	.	.	TRBV10-3	TRBJ2-2
CASSLGGTSPDTQYF	TGTGCCAGCAGCTTGGGGGGGACTAGCCCGGATACGCAGTATTTT	TRBD2	once	TRBV5-4	TRBJ2-3
CASKEGFRNTGELFF	TGTGCCAGTAAAGAGGGCTTTAGGAACACCGGGGAGCTGTTTTTT	.	.	TRBV19	TRBJ2-2
CASSWGLASDTQYF	TGTGCCAGCAGCTGGGGACTAGCGTCAGATACGCAGTATTTT	TRBD2	.	TRBV7-3	TRBJ2-3
CASTGLDNTGELFF	TGTGCCAGCACGGGACTCGATAACACCGGGGAGCTGTTTTTT	.	.	TRBV4-2	TRBJ2-2
CASSPTREYNEQFF	TGTGCCAGCAGCCCTACTAGGGAGTACAATGAGCAGTTCTTC	.	once	TRBV7-3	TRBJ2-1
CASSIVPPRETQYF	TGTGCCAGTAGTATAGTTCCGCCTCGGGAGACCCAGTACTTC	.	.	TRBV19	TRBJ2-5
CASSYPLTGGSVETQYF	TGTGCCAGCAGTTACCCGTTAACAGGGGGGTCGGTAGAGACCCAGTACTTC	TRBD1	.	TRBV6-2/TRBV6-3	TRBJ2-5
CASSLGGRDEQYF	TGTGCCAGCAGTTTGGGGGGTAGGGACGAGCAGTACTTC	.	many	TRBV12-3/TRBV12-4	TRBJ2-7
CASSPITLDNEAFF	TGTGCCAGCAGCCCTATTACACTAGACAATGAAGCTTTCTTT	.	once	TRBV5-6	TRBJ1-1
CSASSGHEAFF	TGCAGTGCTAGTTCAGGGCATGAAGCTTTCTTT	.	.	TRBV20-1	TRBJ1-1
CASSRSPGSQETQYF	TGCGCCAGCAGCCGTTCCCCAGGTTCCCAAGAGACCCAGTACTTC	.	.	TRBV4-1	TRBJ2-5
CAWSPDRGPAEAFF	TGTGCCTGGAGTCCAGACAGGGGGCCCGCTGAAGCTTTCTTT	TRBD1	.	TRBV30	TRBJ1-1
CAIPDYLHYNEQFF	TGTGCCATCCCGGACTATCTCCATTACAATGAGCAGTTCTTC	.	once	TRBV21-1	TRBJ2-1
CATSDATRSTSGTYNEQFF	TGTGCCACCAGTGATGCTACCAGGTCGACTAGCGGGACCTACAATGAGCAGTTCTTC	TRBD2	.	TRBV24-1	TRBJ2-1
CASSKERHREAFF	TGTGCCAGCAGCAAAGAAAGACACCGGGAAGCTTTCTTT	.	.	TRBV21-1	TRBJ1-1
CSGWLNTQYF	TGCAGCGGATGGCTGAATACGCAGTATTTT	.	.	TRBV29-1	TRBJ2-3
CASSESWRTFF	TGTGCCAGCAGTGAGTCGTGGAGAACTTTCTTT	.	.	TRBV6-1	TRBJ1-1
CASSQVLARGSGNTIYF	TGCGCCAGCAGCCAAGTATTGGCCCGCGGCTCTGGAAACACCATATATTTT	.	once	TRBV4-1	TRBJ1-3
CASSFMGQGRLGSGNTIYF	TGTGCCAGCAGCTTTATGGGACAGGGGAGATTAGGCTCTGGAAACACCATATATTTT	TRBD1	few	TRBV13	TRBJ1-3
CSMKVEGYNEQFF	TGCAGCATGAAAGTGGAGGGGTACAATGAGCAGTTCTTC	.	.	TRBV29-1	TRBJ2-1
CASSLGDRVDEQFF	TGCGCCAGCAGCTTAGGGGACAGGGTCGATGAGCAGTTCTTC	TRBD1	.	TRBV5-1	TRBJ2-1
CASSVARLLAGTGELFF	TGTGCCAGCAGTGTGGCGAGACTACTAGCCGGCACCGGGGAGCTGTTTTTT	.	.	TRBV2	TRBJ2-2
CASSQAGGGYTF	TGTGCCAGCAGCCAAGCAGGGGGTGGCTACACCTTC	TRBD1	.	TRBV3-1/TRBV3-2	TRBJ1-2
CASSLAGEWNEQFF	TGTGCCAGTAGTCTCGCGGGAGAGTGGAATGAGCAGTTCTTC	TRBD2	.	TRBV19	TRBJ2-1
CASSLEAGETYEQYF	TGTGCCAGCAGCTTGGAGGCAGGGGAGACCTACGAGCAGTACTTC	.	.	TRBV5-5	TRBJ2-7
CASGFGQGRAKNIQYF	TGTGCTAGTGGTTTCGGACAGGGGAGGGCCAAAAACATTCAGTACTTC	TRBD1	.	TRBV12-5	TRBJ2-4
CASSTLPGQGGDEQYF	TGTGCCAGCAGCACCCTACCGGGACAGGGGGGCGACGAGCAGTACTTC	TRBD1	.	TRBV7-9	TRBJ2-7
CASSPIRPGLAGPKSYNEQFF	TGTGCCAGCAGCCCGATACGGCCTGGACTAGCGGGACCGAAAAGCTACAATGAGCAGTTCTTC	TRBD2	.	TRBV7-8	TRBJ2-1
CASSQDKDRGGLREKLFF	TGCGCCAGCAGCCAAGATAAGGACAGGGGAGGTTTACGTGAAAAACTGTTTTTT	TRBD1	.	TRBV4-1	TRBJ1-4